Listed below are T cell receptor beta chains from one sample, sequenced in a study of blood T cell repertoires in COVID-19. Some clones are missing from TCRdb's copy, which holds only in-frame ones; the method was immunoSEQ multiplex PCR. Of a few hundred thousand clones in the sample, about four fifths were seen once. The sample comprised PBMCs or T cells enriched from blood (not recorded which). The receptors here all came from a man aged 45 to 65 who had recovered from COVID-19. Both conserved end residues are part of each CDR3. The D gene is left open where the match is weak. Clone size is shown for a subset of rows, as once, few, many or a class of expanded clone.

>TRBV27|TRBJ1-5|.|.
TGTGCCAGCAGCCCCTCGGGGGTGTGGGGCTATAGCAATCAGCCCCAGCATTTT
CASSPSGVWGYSNQPQHF
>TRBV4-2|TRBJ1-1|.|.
TGTGCCAGCAGCCAAGAGACAGTCGGTTTTCGTTCCTCTGAAGCTTTCTTT
CASSQETVGFRSSEAFF
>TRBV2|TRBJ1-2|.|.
TGTGCCAGCAGTGGGGGGGGGTACTATGGCTACACCTTC
CASSGGGYYGYTF
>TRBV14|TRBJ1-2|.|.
TGTGCCAGCAGCCCCCCAGGGCAGAGATATGGCTACACCTTC
CASSPPGQRYGYTF
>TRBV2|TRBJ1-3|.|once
TGTGCCAGCAGTCCCCGGGTTGGCTCTGGAAACACCATATATTTT
CASSPRVGSGNTIYF
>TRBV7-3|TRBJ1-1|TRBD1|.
TGTGCCAGCAGCTTAACAGGGACAGCGAACACTGAAGCTTTCTTT
CASSLTGTANTEAFF
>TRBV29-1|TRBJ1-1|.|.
TGCAGCGTTCACCCCAGGGGCGAGACTGAAGCTTTCTTT
CSVHPRGETEAFF
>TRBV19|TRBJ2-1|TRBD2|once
TGTGCCAGCCAGCGTTTGGGGGGGTCCTACAATGAGCAGTTCTTC
CASQRLGGSYNEQFF
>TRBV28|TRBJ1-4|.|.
TGTGCCAGCAGTTGGGACTGGGGCGAAAAACTGTTTTTT
CASSWDWGEKLFF
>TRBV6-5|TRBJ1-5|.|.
TGTGCCAGCAGCAAGGACACTTATAGCAATCAGCCCCAGCATTTT
CASSKDTYSNQPQHF
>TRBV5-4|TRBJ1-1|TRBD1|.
TGTGCCAGCAGCTTGGGGGACAGAAGTCTTTTGGAATTT
CASSLGDRSLLEF
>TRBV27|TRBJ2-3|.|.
TGTGCCAGCAGTTTAAGGGGTGCGGATACGCAGTATTTT
CASSLRGADTQYF
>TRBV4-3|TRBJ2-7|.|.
TGCGCCAGCAGCCAAGATCAGGGAAGGGTCTACGAGCAGTACTTC
CASSQDQGRVYEQYF
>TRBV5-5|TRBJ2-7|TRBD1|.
TGTGCCAGCAGCCATCACACAGGGGTCTACTCCTACGAGCAGTACTTC
CASSHHTGVYSYEQYF
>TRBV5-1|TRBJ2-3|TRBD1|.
TGCGCCAGCAGCTTGGACAGGGGGCTTGATACGCAGTATTTT
CASSLDRGLDTQYF
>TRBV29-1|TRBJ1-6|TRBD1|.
TGCAGCGTTGCTTACGGGACAGGGGAAAATTCACCCCTCCACTTT
CSVAYGTGENSPLHF
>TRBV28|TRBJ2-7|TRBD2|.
TGTGCCAGCAGCTCCCCCGCCCGGGAGGGCGAGCAGTACTTC
CASSSPAREGEQYF
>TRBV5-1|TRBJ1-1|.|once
TGCGCCAGCAGCCCAAGGGGCACTGAAGCTTTCTTT
CASSPRGTEAFF
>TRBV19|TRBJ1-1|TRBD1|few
TGTGCCAGTAGCACTAGACAGGGTCAGCAGCGGTCCGGTGAAGCTTTCTTT
CASSTRQGQQRSGEAFF
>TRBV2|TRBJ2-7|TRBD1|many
TGTGCCAGCAGGGACAGGCCCGTAGAGCAGTACTTC
CASRDRPVEQYF
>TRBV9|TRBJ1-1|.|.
TGTGCCAGCAGCGTAGGGACCTACTACGACACGGGGTTCCTGGGCGCTTTCTTT
CASSVGTYYDTGFLGAFF
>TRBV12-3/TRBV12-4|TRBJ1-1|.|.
TGTGCCAGCAGTTTAGGGGGACAAACTGAAGCTTTCTTT
CASSLGGQTEAFF
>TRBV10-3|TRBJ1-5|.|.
TGTGCCATCAGTGAGACAGTAGATCAGCCCCAGCATTTT
CAISETVDQPQHF
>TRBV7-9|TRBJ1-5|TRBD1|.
TGTGCCAGCAGCCGGGGACAGGGTAGGCCCCAGCATTTT
CASSRGQGRPQHF
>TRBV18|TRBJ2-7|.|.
TGTGCCAGCTCACAAAAAGCTTACGAGCAGTACTTC
CASSQKAYEQYF
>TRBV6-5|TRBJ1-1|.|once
TGTGCCAGCAGTCCCGCGGAGTCTCGGCCCGCCGAAGCTTTCTTT
CASSPAESRPAEAFF
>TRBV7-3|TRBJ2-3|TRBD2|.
TGTGCCAGCAGCCGGACAGGGACTAGCGGGAGGACAGATACGCAGTATTTT
CASSRTGTSGRTDTQYF
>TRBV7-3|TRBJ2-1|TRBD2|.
TGTGCCAGCAGCCCAAGACTAGCGGGGCCCTTAAGTGAGCAGTTCTTC
CASSPRLAGPLSEQFF
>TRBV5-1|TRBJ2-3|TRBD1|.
TGCGCCAGCAGCTGGGGGGACAGGGCATCGGCAGATACGCAGTATTTT
CASSWGDRASADTQYF
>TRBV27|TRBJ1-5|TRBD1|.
TGTGCCAGCAGCCACAGGGGAGTAGACCAGCCCCAGCATTTT
CASSHRGVDQPQHF
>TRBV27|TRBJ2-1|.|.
TGTGCCAGCCATCGACTACCCAGAAGCTACAATGAGCAGTTCTTC
CASHRLPRSYNEQFF
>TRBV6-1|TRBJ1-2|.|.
TGTGCCAGCAGTGATTTCACCGGACAAACTAACTATGGCTACACCTTC
CASSDFTGQTNYGYTF
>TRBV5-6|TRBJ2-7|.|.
TGTGCCAGCAGCTTGGTGGTGAGCTCCTACGAGCAGTACTTC
CASSLVVSSYEQYF
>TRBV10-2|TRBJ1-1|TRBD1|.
TGCGCCAGCAGCATACAGGGGCCCGGCACTGAAGCTTTCTTT
CASSIQGPGTEAFF
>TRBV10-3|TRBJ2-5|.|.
TGTGCCATCAGGGGAGGCGGGGGCCAGGATGAGACCCAGTACTTC
CAIRGGGGQDETQYF
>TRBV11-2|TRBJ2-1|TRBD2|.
TGTGCCAGCAGCCTGGGACTATTGCCCAACAATGAGCAGTTCTTC
CASSLGLLPNNEQFF
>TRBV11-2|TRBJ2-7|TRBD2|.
TGTGCCAGCAGCCCAACCCGGGGACTAGCGGTCTACGAGCAGTACTTC
CASSPTRGLAVYEQYF
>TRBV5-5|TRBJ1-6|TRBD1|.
TGTGCCAGCAGCCGGAGGGTAGGGGGCGGTTCACCCCTCCACTTT
CASSRRVGGGSPLHF
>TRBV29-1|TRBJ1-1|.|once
TGCAGCGCACGGGACAAGGTAGGCACTGAAGCTTTCTTT
CSARDKVGTEAFF
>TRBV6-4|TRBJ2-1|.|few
TGTGCCAGCAGGGGGAGGAACGGGGTCAGCTCCTACAATGAGCAGTTCTTC
CASRGRNGVSSYNEQFF
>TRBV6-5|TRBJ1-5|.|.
TGTGCCAGCAGTTACCAGCGTTATAGCAATCAGCCCCAGCATTTT
CASSYQRYSNQPQHF
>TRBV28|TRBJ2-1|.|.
TGTGCCAGCAGTTTTCGTCCGAGGCGCAATGAGCAGTTCTTC
CASSFRPRRNEQFF
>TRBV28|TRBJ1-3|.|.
TGTGCCAGCGGAGAACTAAGGTTCGAGACCATATATTTT
CASGELRFETIYF
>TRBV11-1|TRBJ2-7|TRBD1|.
TGTGCCAGCAGCGCCCTCAGGGGGCCGAGCGAGCAGTACTTC
CASSALRGPSEQYF
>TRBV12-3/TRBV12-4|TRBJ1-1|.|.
TGTGCCAGCTCCTGGGGAGTGAACACTGAAGCTTTCTTT
CASSWGVNTEAFF
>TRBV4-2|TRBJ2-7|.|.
TGTGCCAGCAGCCAAGAGGGTGCGGGTAGGGACGAGCAGTACTTC
CASSQEGAGRDEQYF
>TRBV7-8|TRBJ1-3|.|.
TGTGCCAGCAGCTTAGGTGGAGGGACTGGAAACACCATATATTTT
CASSLGGGTGNTIYF